The following is a T cell receptor beta chain sequence with its context. Its specificity is unknown. The sample belongs to a study of T cells in Graves' hyperthyroidism and ophthalmopathy. The diagnostic basis comprised clinical symptoms, serum thyroxine and TRAb, thyroid ultrasound and orbital computed tomography. Points from the study as a whole: From stable hyperthyroidism, ophthalmopathy was separated by a 13 V-J model. Blood also carried most thyroid clonotypes expanded above 0.001.

From RNA transcripts, TCR beta CDR3 regions were amplified. Primed by the HTBI set, a first-round RT-PCR was run on the TCR CDR3. A single record per CDR3 protein comes from TCRdb applying MiXCR to the multiplex PCR reads. In the table there are over 700,000 distinct CDR3 sequences, 38% of which are singletons. The V and J ends lost 1 base and 0 bases respectively, with 10 bases between them. The CDR3 contains 16 residues. Germline CDR1 SGHDT, CDR2 YYEEEE. Sequenced: blood. The rearrangement links TRBV5-6 to TRBJ2-2; D ambiguous. This TCR derives from a young man with Graves' hyperthyroidism. The CDR3 region is CASSLSWWANTGELFF. CDR3 sequence (DNA): TGTGCCAGCAGCTTGTCGTGGTGGGCGAACACCGGGGAGCTGTTTTTT.